These 27 T cell receptor beta chains were all obtained from the same sample, sequenced in a study of CD8+ T cells in alopecia areata. cDNA serving as the sequencing template came from extracted, reverse transcribed RNA. Using immunoSEQ multiplex PCR, the repertoire was profiled, and TCRdb retains in-frame clones only, with some absent. The table has more than 100,000 clones, 50% to 55% seen once. Treatment specified: oral pan-JAK inhibitor, 5-10 mg twice daily. The material sequenced was CD4+ T cells sorted from blood, taken at week 4, from a patient treated with tofacitinib. These receptors were taken from a human donor with alopecia areata.

The rearrangement uses TRBV5-1 and TRBJ1-1; D unclear. Trimming cost V 7 bases and J 6 bases, with 16 bases left between them. The CDR3 totals 13 residues. CDR1 and CDR2 (germline): SGHRS, YFSETQ. CDR3 coding DNA: TGCGCCAGCTCAAGTGGGCCCCACTCTGAAGCTTTCTTT. Translating it yields CASSSGPHSEAFF.

This clone was observed a handful of times. V and J are TRBV30 and TRBJ1-1; no reliable D call. Trimming cost V 4 bases and J 7 bases, with 19 bases left between them. The length of the CDR3 is 14 residues. CDR1 is GTSNPN and CDR2 is SVGIG in the germline V gene (reference sequence). The DNA for the CDR3 is TGTGCCTGGACGTCTAGGAAACCACCAGATGAAGCTTTCTTT. Its protein is CAWTSRKPPDEAFF.

This clone was detected only once. The rearrangement joins TRBV7-2 to TRBJ2-3, with 9 bases lining up with TRBD2. Germline V gives CDR1 SGHTA, CDR2 FQGNSA. Germline trimming cut 5 bases from V and 5 bases from J; bases unmatched to any gene: 11. The CDR3 consists of 16 residues. The CDR3 nucleotides read TGTGCCAGCAGCGAGCAAATGAGCGGGAGGTTAGATACGCAGTATTTT. Amino acids: CASSEQMSGRLDTQYF.

The genes are TRBV5-1 and TRBJ2-1; 10 bases match TRBD1. The germline V gene has CDR1 SGHRS and CDR2 YFSETQ. V was clipped by 4 bases and J by 6 bases; unmatched bases: 4. The CDR3 extends over 14 amino acids. The CDR3 bases are TGCGCCAGCAGCGGAGGGGACAGGGGCAATGAGCAGTTCTTC. Protein product: CASSGGDRGNEQFF. The whole variable domain, remainder taken from reference TRBV5-1 and TRBJ2-1, is KAGVTQTPRYLIKTRGQQVTLSCSPISGHRSVSWYQQTPGQGLQFLFEYFSETQRNKGNFPGRFSGRQFSNSRSEMNVSTLELGDSALYLCASSGGDRGNEQFFGPGTRLTVL.

This chain joins TRBV2 and TRBJ1-5; D is possibly TRBD1 (5 bases). The V gene's germline CDR1 is SNHLY and CDR2 FYNNEI. This CDR3 region has 13 residues. V lost 6 bases to trimming and J lost 5 bases, with 11 bases between them. The CDR3 here is CASREGTYQPQHF. CDR3 DNA: TGTGCCAGCAGAGAGGGGACCTATCAGCCCCAGCATTTT.

This clone was observed a few times. V gene TRBV10-3 combines with J gene TRBJ2-1; D ambiguous. This CDR3 comprises 14 residues. CDR1 is ENHRY and CDR2 is SYGVKD in the germline V gene. Between the trimmed V and J ends, which lost 7 bases and 8 bases, there was a span of 18 bases. CDR3: CAINPLGPADEQFF. The DNA of the CDR3 is TGTGCCATCAATCCCCTGGGCCCGGCCGATGAGCAGTTCTTC.

The genes are TRBV30 and TRBJ1-1, with D unclear. V lost 4 bases, J lost 3 bases, and 15 bases lay in between. Germline lookup yields CDR1 GTSNPN and CDR2 SVGIG (reference sequence). This CDR3 is 14 amino acids long. This chain's CDR3 is CAWTSGRVDTEAFF. In DNA form, the CDR3 reads TGTGCCTGGACCTCAGGTAGGGTGGACACTGAAGCTTTCTTT.

The chain couples TRBV29-1 to TRBJ1-2, with a tentative D call TRBD1 (5 bases). The ends were cut back, 3 bases at V and 8 bases at J, with 7 bases in the middle. Germline assignment: CDR1 SQVTM and CDR2 ANQGSEA. The CDR3 contains 10 residues. This CDR3 reads CSVEGRGYTF. DNA of the CDR3: TGCAGCGTTGAGGGGCGAGGCTACACCTTC.

The V gene is TRBV23-1, the J gene TRBJ2-7; D not resolved. TRBV23-1 is marked as an open reading frame, function uncertain. This CDR3 has 16 amino acids. V lost 4 bases and J lost 4, with 20 bases in between. The CDR3 nucleotides are TGCGCCAGCAGTCCTTATGCCCTGGACGGTGTGTACGAGCAGTACTTC. The encoded protein is CASSPYALDGVYEQYF.

J is TRBJ1-2 and V is TRBV18; a weak D match, TRBD1 (6 bases). The germline gives CDR1 KGHSH, CDR2 LQKENI. The germline V and J ends were trimmed by 6 bases and 1 base, with 12 bases remaining between them. There are 14 residues in the CDR3. The CDR3 region has the DNA TGTGCCAGCTCCTCCAACAGGGATAACTATGGCTACACCTTC. It specifies CASSSNRDNYGYTF.

Only a few counts were recorded for this clone. The CDR3, as DNA: TGCAGCGTTCTCCAGCTGGGCACTGAAGCTTTCTTT. Protein sequence: CSVLQLGTEAFF. The chain uses TRBV29-1 and TRBJ1-1; D gene ambiguous. There are 12 residues in the CDR3. Germline CDR1 and CDR2: SQVTM and ANQGSEA. V lost 5 bases to trimming and J lost 4 bases, with 11 bases between them.

V is TRBV7-9 and J is TRBJ1-2, with a tentative D call TRBD1 (5 bases). The CDR3 totals 14 residues. Trimming left V 5 bases short and J 7 bases short, with 17 bases between. CDR1 and CDR2 (germline): SEHNR, FQNEAQ (reference sequence). This CDR3 is CASSASGTLSGYTF. The CDR3 DNA sequence: TGTGCCAGCAGCGCATCCGGGACTCTATCTGGCTACACCTTC.

The chain combines TRBV11-2 with TRBJ1-6; D might be TRBD1 (5 bases). The germline gives CDR1 SGHAT, CDR2 FQNNGV. The CDR3 sequence is 15 residues long. Trimming took 4 bases from V and 0 from J, leaving 7 bases between them. The CDR3 region has the DNA TGTGCCAGCAGCTGGGGGGGCTCCTATAATTCACCCCTCCACTTT. Translating gives CASSWGGSYNSPLHF.

This clone was counted a single time. The chain uses TRBV15 and TRBJ2-2; no firm D call. The V gene's germline CDR1 is LNHNV and CDR2 YYDKDF (reference sequence). V was shortened by 2 bases and J by 3 bases, with 13 bases between the two germline ends. The CDR3 has 16 residues. The CDR3 region has the DNA TGTGCCACCAGCAGATATGGACCGTCCTACACCGGGGAGCTGTTTTTT. This gives the protein CATSRYGPSYTGELFF.

This chain uses TRBV14 with TRBJ2-7, with D tentatively TRBD1 or TRBD2 (5 bases each). V was cut by 4 bases and J by 5 bases, with 12 bases left in between. CDR3 size: 13 residues. Per the germline V gene, CDR1 is SGHDN and CDR2 is FVKESK. As DNA, the CDR3 is TGTGCCAGCAGCCGAAAGTGGGACCACGAGCAGTACTTC. This codes for CASSRKWDHEQYF.

V gene TRBV29-1 combines with J gene TRBJ1-4; 9 nucleotides agree with TRBD1. V lost 6 bases and J lost 7; bases outside the gene matches: 3. This CDR3 is built from 12 residues. In germline, CDR1 is SQVTM, CDR2 ANQGSEA. This CDR3 is CSVTGGPEKLFF. As DNA, the CDR3 is TGCAGCGTCACAGGGGGCCCTGAAAAACTGTTTTTT.

The chain recombines TRBV5-4 with TRBJ2-1; 10 positions agree with TRBD2. The CDR3 runs 17 residues. CDR1 is SGHNT, CDR2 YYREEE, per germline (reference sequence). V lost 0 bases to trimming and J lost 6 bases; unmatched junction nucleotides: 9. CDR3 coding DNA: TGTGCCAGCAGCTTGGGAATCAGGACTAGCGGCCCCAATGAGCAGTTCTTC. Translating gives CASSLGIRTSGPNEQFF. The full variable domain, completed using reference TRBV5-4 and TRBJ2-1, is ETGVTQSPTHLIKTRGQQVTLRCSSQSGHNTVSWYQQALGQGPQFIFQYYREEENGRGNFPPRFSGLQFPNYSSELNVNALELDDSALYLCASSLGIRTSGPNEQFFGPGTRLTVL.

The CDR3 DNA follows: TGCGCCAGCAGCCGGTGGGCAGGCCAAGAGACCCAGTACTTC. It translates to CASSRWAGQETQYF. The rearrangement links TRBV4-1 to TRBJ2-5, with unresolved D. CDR1 and CDR2 (germline): MGHRA, YSYEKL. This CDR3 has 14 amino acids. V lost 4 bases, J lost 1 base, and 10 bases lay in between.

This clone was detected a few times. This chain joins TRBV19 and TRBJ2-2; D may be TRBD1 (5 bases). CDR3 length: 15 residues. Per germline, CDR1 LNHDA and CDR2 SQIVND (reference sequence). V lost 10 bases, J lost 5 bases, and 20 bases lay in between. The DNA of the CDR3 is TGTGCCACCGCCCAAGGGGCGAGGAGAACCGGGGAGCTGTTTTTT. Its protein product is CATAQGARRTGELFF.

Only a few counts were recorded for this clone. The V gene is TRBV2, the J gene TRBJ1-1; TRBD1 is a possible D gene (6 bases). Per the germline V gene, CDR1 is SNHLY and CDR2 is FYNNEI. The V end lost 7 bases, the J end lost 10 bases, and 13 bases lay between the germline ends. The CDR3 loop spans 11 amino acids. The CDR3, as DNA: TGTGCCAGCACTTACAGCAGGGGAGCTTTCTTT. Its translation is CASTYSRGAFF.

The chain uses TRBV29-1 and TRBJ2-3; D uncertain. Germline lookup yields CDR1 SQVTM and CDR2 ANQGSEA. This CDR3 has 16 residues. Trimming shortened V by 6 bases and J by 5 bases, and 24 bases separated the two germline ends. The DNA of the CDR3 is TGCAGCGTAAAGCCCAGGCTAGATAAGAAAAGAGATACGCAGTATTTT. This encodes CSVKPRLDKKRDTQYF.

CDR3 region: CASSRWTSGSPASYF. In nucleotides, the CDR3 is TGCGCCAGCAGCCGATGGACTAGCGGGAGCCCAGCATCGTACTTC. V usage is TRBV5-1 and J usage is TRBJ2-7; the match to TRBD2 covers 13 bases. CDR1 is SGHRS, CDR2 YFSETQ, per germline. The CDR3 extends over 15 amino acids. V lost 4 bases and J lost 12; bases outside the gene matches: 13.

This chain links TRBV30 with TRBJ1-5, with D possibly matching TRBD1 (5 bases). CDR3 length: 13 residues. Germline values: CDR1 GTSNPN, CDR2 SVGIG (reference sequence). Trimming shortened V by 4 bases and J by 7 bases, and 14 bases separated the two germline ends. The CDR3 is CAWTRDPGQPQHF. For the CDR3, the DNA is TGTGCCTGGACCAGGGATCCGGGACAGCCCCAGCATTTT.

The genes are TRBV29-1 and TRBJ2-1; perhaps TRBD1 as D (6 bases). From germline, CDR1 is SQVTM and CDR2 ANQGSEA. Trimming took off 5 bases at V and 7 bases at J, with 24 bases between the two ends. The CDR3 is 16 residues long. CDR3 nucleotide sequence: TGCAGCGTTTGGGGTGTGGCAGGGGCGATAGGAAATGAGCAGTTCTTC. As protein: CSVWGVAGAIGNEQFF.

A few counts support this clone. The CDR3: CASSHRGTPIQASTDTQYF. The CDR3 DNA reads as TGCGCCAGCAGTCATCGCGGGACACCCATTCAAGCTAGCACAGATACGCAGTATTTT. This chain joins TRBV23-1 and TRBJ2-3; D could derive from TRBD1 or TRBD2 (6 bases each). TRBV23-1 has ORF status, its function being uncertain. The CDR3 sequence is 19 residues long. V was cut by 3 bases and J by 0 bases, with 22 bases left in between.

This chain joins TRBV6-5 and TRBJ2-7; D could derive from TRBD1 or TRBD2 (6 bases each). This CDR3 region has 16 residues. Germline-derived CDR1 and CDR2 are MNHEY and SVGAGI. V gave up 4 bases and J gave up 6 bases, with 22 bases separating them. CDR3 DNA sequence: TGTGCCAGCAGTTTCCACCTCGGGGGCCCCTACCGCGAGCAGTACTTC. Translating it yields CASSFHLGGPYREQYF.

The J gene is TRBJ2-7, the V gene TRBV9; D could derive from TRBD1 or TRBD2 (5 bases each). The CDR3 has 12 amino acids. Germline CDR1 reads SGDLS; CDR2 reads YYNGEE. Trimming took off 6 bases at V and 4 bases at J, with 11 bases between the two ends. DNA for the CDR3: TGTGCCAGCAACCGGGACGGTTACGAGCAGTACTTC. It codes for CASNRDGYEQYF.